The clone carrying this TCR beta chain was picked up one time. Germline CDR1 and CDR2: MRHNA and SNTAGT. The CDR3 runs to 15 residues. V was pared by 7 bases and J by 7 bases, with 20 bases between. Total RNA amounting to 500 ng was the source from which TCR beta cDNA was made with a constant-region primer. A slightly modified ARM-PCR protocol with three nested multiplex PCR rounds produced these TCR beta libraries. TRBV1-TRBV30 forward and Cbeta reverse primers drove the first two approximately 10-cycle rounds. MiXCR, applied by TCRdb to the multiplex PCR reads, yields one record per CDR3 protein. Of about 130,000 distinct CDR3 sequences in the sample, 64% were seen once. The sample comes from a study of tumor-infiltrating lymphocytes in primary liver carcinoma. Each 20-30 mg portion of unsorted bulk tissue served as the source for co-extraction of RNA and DNA.

This chain uses TRBV6-4 with TRBJ2-1; D unclear. This TCR came from a woman between 55 and 75 years old with primary liver carcinoma and hepatitis B virus infection. Sequenced material: liver tumor tissue from sampling region 3. Regarding subset: tumor region T3, left-lateral pole. CDR3 region: CASKSGPRDGNEQFF. The CDR3 DNA is TGTGCCAGCAAATCCGGCCCTAGAGATGGAAATGAGCAGTTCTTC.